These 9 T cell receptor beta chains originate from one sample sequenced in a study of vaccination effects on CD4 cells after COVID-19. Measured with immunoSEQ multiplex PCR; TCRdb has only the in-frame clones, and not every one. Altogether more than 30,000 clones are present, roughly 70% being singletons, with the ten largest covering approximately 3.8%. Subsequent to a culture period of 10 days, CD4+ T cells were isolated. These receptors have no known antigen. The specimen was CD4+ T cells from PBMCs cultured without peptide, collected before COVID-19 vaccination. These receptors all stem from a human donor who received a COVID-19 vaccine.

This clone was recorded only once. V usage is TRBV7-2 and J usage is TRBJ1-2; 9 positions agree with TRBD1. V trimming: 5 bases; J trimming: 5 bases; junction bases outside the gene matches: 6. The CDR3 runs to 14 residues. The germline CDR1 and CDR2 sequences are SGHTA and FQGNSA. The CDR3 region has the DNA TGTGCCAGCAGCCCGGGACAGGGCTGGTATGGCTACACCTTC. This gives the protein CASSPGQGWYGYTF.

This clone has a handful of counts. The J gene is TRBJ2-4, the V gene TRBV19, with 9 bases identical to TRBD1. The CDR3 runs 14 residues. From germline, CDR1 is LNHDA and CDR2 SQIVND (reference sequence). V lost 5 bases, J lost 6 bases, and 5 bases stayed unmatched. The CDR3 here is CASSDRGYGNIQYF. CDR3 DNA: TGTGCCAGTAGTGACAGGGGGTACGGAAACATTCAGTACTTC.

V and J are TRBV7-9 and TRBJ1-2; D gene ambiguous. This CDR3 comprises 13 residues. V was pared by 5 bases and J by 5 bases, with 12 bases between. Germline V CDR1 and CDR2: SEHNR, FQNEAQ (reference sequence). The CDR3: CASSIDTLYGYTF. CDR3 nucleotide sequence: TGTGCCAGCAGCATTGACACGCTATATGGCTACACCTTC.

This clone has more than one count but fewer than ten. The chain couples TRBV7-2 to TRBJ2-1; 9 bases are a match to TRBD1. Germline V CDR1 and CDR2: SGHTA, FQGNSA. V dropped 4 bases and J dropped 3; count of bases not matched to a gene: 7. The CDR3 is 16 amino acids. CDR3 region: CASSSLPGQGYNEQFF. DNA of the CDR3: TGTGCCAGCAGCTCCCTCCCGGGACAGGGCTACAATGAGCAGTTCTTC.

The chain recombines TRBV25-1 with TRBJ2-7; TRBD2 might be the D (6 bases). The CDR3 spans 13 residues. CDR1 is MGHDK, CDR2 SYGVNS, per germline. V lost 2 bases, J lost 2 bases, and 7 bases lay in between. The DNA of the CDR3 is TGTGCCAGCAGTGAAGGGGGGACCTACGAGCAGTACTTC. Its protein product is CASSEGGTYEQYF.

This sequence joins TRBV7-9 and TRBJ1-4, with 7 bases that match TRBD1. CDR3 length equals 14 residues. CDR1 is SEHNR, CDR2 FQNEAQ, per germline (reference sequence). With 1 base clipped from V and 7 bases from J, the junction kept 3 bases outside the gene matches. In DNA form, the CDR3 reads TGTGCCAGCAGCTTAGGACAGGGCGGTGAAAAACTGTTTTTT. The encoded protein is CASSLGQGGEKLFF.

This clone appeared once. V and J are TRBV25-1 and TRBJ1-6; no clear D. Per the germline V gene, CDR1 is MGHDK and CDR2 is SYGVNS. Trimming stripped 1 base from V and 10 bases from J, with 8 bases between. The CDR3 length is 13 residues. The CDR3 is CASSELGISPLHF. In DNA form, the CDR3 reads TGTGCCAGCAGTGAATTGGGGATCTCACCCCTCCACTTT.

V usage is TRBV3-1 (or the pseudogene TRBV3-2) and J usage is TRBJ2-7; 9 bases map to TRBD1. The CDR3 covers 15 residues. V was pared by 4 bases and J by 0 bases, with 4 bases of the junction left unmatched. Germline assignment: CDR1 LGHDT and CDR2 YNNKEL (reference sequence). CDR3 residues: CASSPGTGSSYEQYF. DNA of the CDR3: TGTGCCAGCAGCCCCGGGACAGGGAGCTCCTACGAGCAGTACTTC.

A few counts support this clone. The chain has TRBV3-1 (or the pseudogene TRBV3-2) and TRBJ1-4, with D perhaps TRBD1 (5 bases). The CDR3 length is 17 residues. Germline values: CDR1 LGHDT, CDR2 YNNKEL (reference sequence). With 0 bases removed from V and 6 bases from J, the gap between germline ends came to 17 bases. In nucleotides, the CDR3 is TGTGCCAGCAGCCAAGATCGCTTTAAAGGGGAGGATGAAAAACTGTTTTTT. Translating gives CASSQDRFKGEDEKLFF.